What follows are 10 T cell receptor beta chains derived from one specimen sequenced in a study of blood T cell repertoires in COVID-19. Libraries were prepared by immunoSEQ multiplex PCR; TCRdb keeps only in-frame clonotypes and omits some of them. Altogether 200,000 or so clones are present, about 80% being singletons, with the ten largest covering about 6.9%. The sequencing input was peripheral blood. Receptors were obtained from a human donor with acute or convalescent COVID-19. The donor label of this sample is uncertain.

The chain carries TRBV6-5 and TRBJ1-1; D not certain. Germline V gene data show CDR1 as MNHEY and CDR2 as SVGAGI. V dropped 6 bases and J dropped 1 base, with 12 bases sitting between them. The CDR3 contains 14 residues. The CDR3 DNA reads as TGTGCCAGCAGGGTCACAACGTCGAACACTGAAGCTTTCTTT. This gives the protein CASRVTTSNTEAFF.

The V and J genes are TRBV5-5 and TRBJ2-7, with unresolved D. The CDR3 has 13 amino acids. Trimming took 0 bases from V and 1 from J, leaving 5 bases between them. Germline V CDR1 and CDR2: SGHKS, YYEKEE (reference sequence). Here the CDR3 reads CASSLARSYEQYF. CDR3 coding DNA: TGTGCCAGCAGCTTGGCTAGATCCTACGAGCAGTACTTC.

This chain connects TRBV6-6 to TRBJ2-3; D might be TRBD2 (6 bases). The V and J ends lost 1 base and 0 bases respectively, with 8 bases between them. Germline assignment: CDR1 MNHNY and CDR2 SVGAGI (reference sequence). This CDR3 contains 15 residues. The CDR3 sequence is CASSYYGTSTDTQYF. The CDR3, as DNA: TGTGCCAGCAGTTACTACGGGACTAGCACAGATACGCAGTATTTT.

The rearrangement links TRBV5-1 to TRBJ1-1, with D unclear. Germline V gene lookup returns CDR1 SGHRS and CDR2 YFSETQ. Trimming took 0 bases from V and 4 from J, leaving 7 bases between them. This CDR3 has 13 residues. In DNA, the CDR3 is TGCGCCAGCAGCTTGGCCGAGAGCACTGAAGCTTTCTTT. Its translation is CASSLAESTEAFF. The full variable domain, its missing parts supplied by reference TRBV5-1 and TRBJ1-1, is KAGVTQTPRYLIKTRGQQVTLSCSPISGHRSVSWYQQTPGQGLQFLFEYFSETQRNKGNFPGRFSGRQFSNSRSEMNVSTLELGDSALYLCASSLAESTEAFFGQGTRLTVV.

The V call is TRBV29-1, the J call TRBJ1-1; no clear D gene. CDR3 size: 9 residues. CDR1 is SQVTM, CDR2 ANQGSEA, per germline. The V and J ends lost 5 bases and 10 bases respectively, with 8 bases between them. CDR3 in amino acids: CSVSPGAFF. As DNA, the CDR3 is TGCAGCGTTTCCCCCGGAGCTTTCTTT.

This clone has just a few counts. This rearrangement joins TRBV5-5 to TRBJ2-1; 7 bases fit TRBD1. This CDR3 region has 19 residues. The germline V gene encodes CDR1 SGHKS and CDR2 YYEKEE (reference sequence). The ends lost 0 bases at V and 3 bases at J; junction bases unmatched: 15. CDR3 DNA: TGTGCCAGCAGCTTGGGGTCTTGGGGGACAGAAGGTTTCTACAATGAGCAGTTCTTC. The encoded protein is CASSLGSWGTEGFYNEQFF. The full variable domain, rest sourced from reference TRBV5-5 and TRBJ2-1, is DAGVTQSPTHLIKTRGQQVTLRCSPISGHKSVSWYQQVLGQGPQFIFQYYEKEERGRGNFPDRFSARQFPNYSSELNVNALLLGDSALYLCASSLGSWGTEGFYNEQFFGPGTRLTVL.

This clone was detected a few times. The gene calls are TRBV27 and TRBJ2-6; D remains ambiguous. CDR1 MNHEY and CDR2 SMNVEV come from the germline V gene (reference sequence). The CDR3 loop spans 15 amino acids. Trimming stripped 3 bases from V and 2 bases from J, with 8 bases between. The CDR3 is CASSLLVAGANVLTF. CDR3 DNA: TGTGCCAGCAGTTTGCTGGTAGCTGGGGCCAACGTCCTGACTTTC.

Here the CDR3 reads CASSVGTVVRGDTQYF. Written as DNA, the CDR3 is TGTGCCAGCAGCGTAGGGACAGTCGTTAGGGGGGATACGCAGTATTTT. The J gene is TRBJ2-3, the V gene TRBV5-6; 7 positions match TRBD1. CDR1 is SGHDT, CDR2 YYEEEE, per germline. The CDR3 length is 16 residues. The ends lost 4 bases at V and 6 bases at J; junction bases unmatched: 14.

Only one count was recorded for this clone. The chain is built from TRBV27 and TRBJ1-1; 9 nucleotides agree with TRBD1. Germline values: CDR1 MNHEY, CDR2 SMNVEV (reference sequence). CDR3 length: 16 amino acids. With V trimmed by 6 bases and J by 1 base, 9 bases remained unmatched. CDR3 in amino acids: CASRAGTGTKNTEAFF. The DNA of the CDR3 is TGTGCCAGCAGAGCCGGGACAGGGACTAAGAACACTGAAGCTTTCTTT.

This chain connects TRBV5-1 to TRBJ2-3, with D hard to call. The CDR3 has 12 residues. V lost 5 bases to trimming and J lost 7 bases, with 11 bases between them. The germline V gene encodes CDR1 SGHRS and CDR2 YFSETQ. Here the CDR3 reads CASSKTDYTQYF. DNA for the CDR3: TGCGCCAGCAGTAAAACAGATTATACGCAGTATTTT.